This passage covers 6 T cell receptor beta chains from one sample sequenced in a study of PD-1 blockade in mismatch repair-deficient tumors. Measured with immunoSEQ multiplex PCR; TCRdb has only the in-frame clones, and not every one. The top ten hold roughly 6.3% of the sample, which has about 100,000 clones, 82% seen once. The sequences come from peripheral blood, collected approximately 8 months after starting pembrolizumab. The receptors were gathered from an adult with mismatch repair-deficient cancer.

Here the CDR3 reads CASMLSTNEKLFF. For the CDR3, the DNA is TGTGCCAGTATGCTCTCAACTAATGAAAAACTGTTTTTT. The chain carries TRBV19 and TRBJ1-4; no clear D gene. Germline assignment: CDR1 LNHDA and CDR2 SQIVND (reference sequence). The ends were cut back, 7 bases at V and 0 bases at J, with 6 bases in the middle. CDR3 length: 13 residues.

This chain links TRBV2 with TRBJ2-7, with D perhaps matching TRBD1 (5 bases). V lost 6 bases to trimming and J lost 4 bases, with 19 bases between them. The CDR3 has 15 amino acids. Germline V gives CDR1 SNHLY, CDR2 FYNNEI. CDR3 in DNA: TGTGCCAGCAGCACCCGCAGGGCCACTTTTTACGAGCAGTACTTC. This sequence encodes CASSTRRATFYEQYF.

The rearrangement joins TRBV4-2 to TRBJ2-7; perhaps TRBD1 as D (6 bases). Germline CDR1 and CDR2: LGHNA and YNFKEQ. This CDR3 contains 15 residues. Trimming removed 0 bases from V and 0 bases from J, with 9 bases in between. The CDR3 reads CASSQDTGTSYEQYF. CDR3 sequence (DNA): TGTGCCAGCAGCCAAGACACAGGGACCTCCTACGAGCAGTACTTC.

Of note for this clone: In the same sample, other DNA sequences code for this CDR3. The CDR3 DNA follows: TGTGCCAGCAGTTTGGGGGGGACAGATACGCAGTATTTT. This encodes CASSLGGTDTQYF. The rearrangement links TRBV6-1 to TRBJ2-3, with 7 bases aligning to TRBD2. Germline V gene sequence: CDR1 MNHNS, CDR2 SASEGT. This CDR3 spans 13 amino acids. After removal of 5 bases from V and 3 bases from J, the junction contained 2 bases not matched to a gene.

This clone was detected once. The DNA for the CDR3 is TGTGCCAGCAGCCCGGGGCGGGAGAATGAGCAGTTCTTC. Its protein is CASSPGRENEQFF. V usage is TRBV7-3 and J usage is TRBJ2-1; 7 bases match TRBD2. CDR1 and CDR2 (germline): SGHTA, FQGTGA. The CDR3 length is 13 residues. J lost 7 bases, V lost 5 bases, and 5 bases had no gene match.

The chain employs TRBV13 and TRBJ2-7; TRBD2 aligns across 10 bases. With 0 bases clipped from V and 1 base from J, the junction kept 21 bases outside the gene matches. The CDR3 is 22 residues long. Germline V lookup: CDR1 PRHDT, CDR2 FYEKMQ (reference sequence). In nucleotides, the CDR3 is TGTGCCAGCAGCTTAGGGGGGGCAGCGGGAGGGCCTCATACCCCTCCGTCCTACGAGCAGTACTTC. It codes for CASSLGGAAGGPHTPPSYEQYF.